The source of this T cell receptor beta chain is a study of early stage breast cancer tumors. Whole-study context: Most invasive tumors, about 80% of the 16, were ER+/PR+/HER2-. Seven to nine ER+/PR+/HER2- tumors were invasive ductal; a few were invasive lobular. Study results and caveats: Tumors had about 2.4-fold higher T cell density and higher clonality than adjacent normal breast tissue.

V gave up 5 bases and J gave up 6 bases, with 17 bases separating them. Per germline, CDR1 MNHEY and CDR2 SMNVEV (reference sequence). The CDR3 runs to 14 residues. Regarding this clone: Its antigen is undetermined.

Blood replicates held 0.5 ug DNA, tumor or normal breast about 1.5 ug, two each. The data were produced by immunoSEQ multiplex PCR, yet TCRdb's version contains in-frame clones alone and is incomplete. In the table there are about 50,000 clones, over 75% of which are singletons. The sequenced sample consisted of blood. J is TRBJ2-7 and V is TRBV27, with D perhaps TRBD2 (6 bases). The source of this sequence is a person aged 40-50 years with breast cancer. The CDR3 region has the DNA TGTGCCAGCAGTCCGCGGGGCCTAGGGCGCGAGCAGTACTTC. Its translation: CASSPRGLGREQYF.